This T cell receptor (beta chain) emerged from a study of spatial heterogeneity in lung cancer. Study details: More than 8.5 raw reads, on average, carried each unique TCR and UMI combination.

With respect to this clonotype: Its target is not known.

Whole-study results and caveats: There were more appearances of ubiquitous expanded tumor TCRs in blood at resection than at follow-up.

Unique molecular identifiers, one per molecule, were present on every TCR cDNA molecule. Each CDR3 protein gets one entry after TCRdb re-called the 5' RACE reads with MiXCR. The sample consists of roughly 54,000 distinct CDR3 sequences, about 7.6% of them appearing once. The germline V and J ends were trimmed by 0 bases and 7 bases, with 5 bases remaining between them. The germline gives CDR1 SGHRS, CDR2 YFSETQ. This CDR3 is 12 amino acids long. The time point was: sample taken at primary tumor resection. Tumor, nontumor lung or frozen PBMC supplied whole RNA that was sequenced unsorted. Patients with untreated early-stage non-small cell lung cancer, numbering approximately 70, were the donors.

The J gene is TRBJ2-1, the V gene TRBV5-1, with D uncertain. The input for sequencing was PBMCs, taken at surgery. This TCR was sampled from a female donor with early-stage non-small cell lung cancer. CDR3 loop: CASSLAGNEQFF. The CDR3 DNA reads as TGCGCCAGCAGCTTGGCCGGGAATGAGCAGTTCTTC.